The 8 T cell receptor beta chains below come from one sample, sequenced in a study of cytomegalovirus exposure and HLA in healthy donors. The PCR used 60 Vbeta and 13 Jbeta primers. The repertoire was sequenced with immunoSEQ multiplex PCR; TCRdb's copy has only in-frame clones and lacks some. The sample lists approximately 300,000 clones, roughly 80% occurring once. Input material: PBMCs. The source is a girl between 2 and 10 years old in good health and CMV-seronegative.

The chain uses TRBV7-9 and TRBJ2-3, with 8 bases fitting TRBD1. CDR3 size: 18 residues. After removal of 5 bases from V and 3 bases from J, the junction contained 16 bases not matched to a gene. Germline CDR1 is SEHNR and CDR2 is FQNEAQ (reference sequence). CDR3 amino acids: CASSPGTGRPAVTDTQYF. The CDR3 nucleotides are TGTGCCAGCAGCCCCGGGACAGGACGACCGGCTGTGACAGATACGCAGTATTTT. Full variable domain (rest looked up from reference TRBV7-9 and TRBJ2-3): DTGVSQNPRHKITKRGQNVTFRCDPISEHNRLYWYRQTLGQGPEFLTYFQNEAQLEKSRLLSDRFSAERPKGSFSTLEIQRTEQGDSAMYLCASSPGTGRPAVTDTQYFGPGTRLTVL.

This clone showed up just a few times. The chain joins TRBV28 to TRBJ1-1, with D tentatively TRBD1 (5 bases). The germline CDR1 and CDR2 sequences are MDHEN and SYDVKM. The CDR3 consists of 14 residues. V lost 3 bases, J lost 1 base, and 9 bases lay in between. The DNA of the CDR3 is TGTGCCAGCAGTTTTCGGGGGGGGAACACTGAAGCTTTCTTT. Protein product: CASSFRGGNTEAFF.

This clone was observed a few times. The chain combines TRBV30 with TRBJ1-1; maybe TRBD1 (5 bases). The V gene's germline CDR1 is GTSNPN and CDR2 SVGIG (reference sequence). V gave up 5 bases and J gave up 5 bases, with 15 bases separating them. The length of the CDR3 is 13 residues. The CDR3 bases are TGTGCCTGGGACCTCAGGGTGGGGACTGAAGCTTTCTTT. Encoded protein: CAWDLRVGTEAFF.

V gene TRBV9 combines with J gene TRBJ1-6; D not resolved. The CDR3 loop spans 13 amino acids. Trimming took 0 bases from V and 7 from J, leaving 5 bases between them. Germline CDR1 and CDR2: SGDLS and YYNGEE. CDR3: CASSVDQNSPLHF. In nucleotides, the CDR3 is TGTGCCAGCAGCGTAGACCAGAATTCACCCCTCCACTTT.

Here the CDR3 reads CAISDGQGTNEQYF. The DNA of the CDR3 is TGTGCCATCAGTGATGGTCAGGGTACCAACGAGCAGTACTTC. J is TRBJ2-7 and V is TRBV10-3; D is perhaps TRBD1 (5 bases). Deletions cut 3 bases from V and 5 bases from J, with 14 bases between. Germline CDR1 ENHRY, CDR2 SYGVKD. The CDR3 contains 14 residues.

This clone has only a few counts. The gene calls are TRBV5-8 and TRBJ2-7, with 7 bases fitting TRBD2. The CDR3 covers 15 residues. Trimming at V came to 5 bases and at J to 3 bases, leaving 11 bases not matched to a gene. Germline V lookup: CDR1 SGHTS, CDR2 YDEGEE. This CDR3 is CASRYGGGSLYEQYF. The CDR3 DNA sequence: TGTGCCAGCAGATATGGCGGGGGAAGCCTCTACGAGCAGTACTTC.

The chain employs TRBV5-1 and TRBJ2-3; TRBD2 agrees at 11 bases. Germline-derived CDR1 and CDR2 are SGHRS and YFSETQ. CDR3 length equals 17 residues. V trimming: 7 bases; J trimming: 1 base; junction bases outside the gene matches: 11. The CDR3 spells CASGAILAGVGTDTQYF. The CDR3 nucleotides are TGCGCCAGCGGCGCAATACTAGCGGGGGTAGGCACAGATACGCAGTATTTT.

The genes are TRBV6-4 and TRBJ2-3; 10 nucleotides agree with TRBD2. CDR1 and CDR2 from the germline V gene are MRHNA and SNTAGT. Germline trimming cut 6 bases from V and 1 base from J; bases unmatched to any gene: 4. CDR3 length: 15 amino acids. The CDR3 spells CASSLGTSGTDTQYF. Written as DNA, the CDR3 is TGTGCCAGCAGCCTAGGGACTAGCGGCACAGATACGCAGTATTTT.